This T cell receptor beta chain was recovered during a study of T cell responses to AZD1222 COVID-19 vaccine (dated by TCRdb to 2020 to 2022). A note on the overall study: Because spike-specific TCR depth and breadth did not differ between the two schedules, AZD1222 recipients who got a second dose at roughly 4 weeks were pooled with those who got a second dose at roughly 12 weeks. A total of about 230 trial participants underwent TCR sequencing, of whom about 210 received two doses of AZD1222 and roughly 25 received two doses of the MenACWY control vaccine. Trial participants were enrolled by age into subgroups of 18-55, 56-69 and 70-plus years, and approximately 150, 30 and 60 TCR-sequenced participants, respectively, were included in these subgroups. The paper's findings and limits, for the study overall: No day 14 peak-response samples were available, so repertoires were characterized only after the peak T cell response. The 56-69-year group was small, and its depth increase did not reach significance, likely because of low power. Spike-specific TCR breadth and depth rose significantly after two AZD1222 doses compared with day 0 and with MenACWY recipients. Conclusions about previously exposed vaccinees are limited because only 6 or 7 AZD1222 recipients were SARS-CoV-2 seropositive at baseline. Most participants were white British and females outnumbered males, and the authors suggested that clonal diversity may have been underestimated. Reportedly, close to half of the unique spike-specific TCRs recognized epitopes lying outside the regions that are mutated in the B.1.351 and B.1.1.7 variants. The whole spike protein was spanned by vaccine-associated CD4 TCRs, and dominant responses were seen in regions 160-218 and 743-854.

Of note for this clone: The clone's antigen remains unknown. Base qualities were left out, and no much larger clone turns up one base away.

The CDR3 regions of human TCRbeta chains were analyzed by immunosequencing. From the authors' description of their analysis: TCRs in the repertoires were matched against a reference library of SARS-CoV-2-specific TCRs that had been generated with the MIRA antigen-specificity platform. Breadth was defined as the fraction of unique TCRs that were SARS-CoV-2-associated. Depth was defined as the fraction of total T cells that were SARS-CoV-2-associated. Using the MIRA data, each spike-specific TCR was mapped to the spike region that the TCR reacts to and placed in a CD4 or CD8 class. Log10-transformed breadth and depth values were compared by one-way ANOVA with Sidak's multiple comparisons tests. In its TCRdb copy, this immuneACCESS table keeps in-frame sequences only and misses some clones. Where compared with another copy, unresolved V genes explain less than half of these, and the others have no known cause. V and J calls and clone size are as listed in that table; D and trimming were resolved from the DNA. In all, the sample holds around 180,000 clones, and 94% of those were seen once. Roughly a tenth of the sample is in the top ten clones.

The time point tag for this specimen amounts to: baseline before first vaccination. Vaccinee samples were obtained from the UK trials COV001 and COV002, which included a single-blind randomized controlled phase 2/3 trial of AZD1222 (ChAdOx1 nCoV-19) in healthy adults. Trial participant PBMC samples were collected at day 0 and day 28 after the second dose for TCRbeta chain sequencing. The germline V gene encodes CDR1 LNHDA and CDR2 SQIVND (reference sequence). The CDR3 starts with the cysteine, ends with the phenylalanine, and has 15 residues. Only the CDR3 region is kept as DNA, spanning 45 bases read in frame from base 1. The V end loses 2 bases and the J end loses 5 bases, and a stretch of 14 bases separates them.

The TCR sequence derives from an adult in good health. The V and J segments used are TRBV19 and TRBJ2-3; the D region possibly corresponds to TRBD2 (6 bases align). Sample: peripheral blood, taken on day 0 of AZD1222 vaccination. At the DNA level, the sequence is TGTGCCAGTAGTATATACTCTTCCGGGAGAGATACGCAGTATTTT. Translated, this is CASSIYSSGRDTQYF.